A selection of T cell receptor beta chains follows, all from one sample in a study of T-cell reconstitution after alpha-beta-depleted transplantation in children. TCRdb reprocessed the PCR reads via MiXCR and lists one record per CDR3 protein. The table records around 200,000 distinct CDR3 sequences, around 9.9% of them present only once. Material: PBMCs, obtained before TCRalphabeta/CD19-depleted stem cell transplant. The receptors were sampled from a child less than two years old with acute myeloid leukemia, due to receive a stem cell transplant. Both conserved end residues are part of each CDR3. Each record gives: D gene, J gene, clone size, V gene, CDR3 DNA, CDR3 protein. The D gene is left open where the match is weak. Only part of the rows carry a size: once, few, many, or a class if the clone is expanded.

>.|TRBJ2-6|many|TRBV29-1
TGCAGCGTTCGGGGGACTGGGGCCAACGTCCTGACTTTC
CSVRGTGANVLTF
>.|TRBJ2-1|few|TRBV5-5
TGTGCCAGCAGCTGGGAGGACTTGGACATAAATGAGCAGTTCTTC
CASSWEDLDINEQFF
>.|TRBJ1-5|many|TRBV12-3/TRBV12-4
TGTGCCAGCAGGGCCTCAGGGTTGCATGGTCAGCCCCAGCATTTT
CASRASGLHGQPQHF
>TRBD2|TRBJ2-7|.|TRBV9
TGTGCCCGTAACGGGGGAGGGCGAACCCTCTCCTACGAGCAGTACTTC
CARNGGGRTLSYEQYF
>.|TRBJ2-2|.|TRBV5-1
TGCGCCAGCAGCTTGGGCCAGCTGAGCGGCGAGCTGTTTTTT
CASSLGQLSGELFF
>TRBD1|TRBJ1-1|.|TRBV28
TGTACCAGCAGTTCTCCCGGGACAGCGAACACTGAAGCCTTCTTT
CTSSSPGTANTEAFF
>.|TRBJ1-1|many|TRBV5-1
TGCGCCAGCAGCTTGGCCGAAGTTCAGGGCCCGAACACTGAAGCTTTCTTT
CASSLAEVQGPNTEAFF
>.|TRBJ1-1|few|TRBV7-2
TGTGCCAGCAGCCCCAGCTGGGGGCGGTCTGAAGCTTTCTTT
CASSPSWGRSEAFF
>.|TRBJ1-5|.|TRBV20-1
TGCAGTGGCCGGGGGGGACTCAATCAGCCCCAGCATTTT
CSGRGGLNQPQHF
>.|TRBJ2-3|few|TRBV5-1
TGCGCCAGCAGCTTGGACAGTCTTGGCACAGATACGCAGTATTTT
CASSLDSLGTDTQYF
>.|TRBJ2-5|many|TRBV20-1
TGCAGTGCTAGCGGGGGCTGGGACAGAGAGACCCAGTACTTC
CSASGGWDRETQYF
>.|TRBJ1-1|few|TRBV12-3/TRBV12-4
TGTACCTGCAGTCCTACGATGGGCCGCCCCCAAGGCCAACTAGAAGCTTTCTTT
CTCSPTMGRPQGQLEAFF
>.|TRBJ2-1|few|TRBV7-2
TGTGCCAGCCAAAGGATGCGTTCCTTGAATGAGCAGTTCTTC
CASQRMRSLNEQFF
>.|TRBJ1-1|many|TRBV5-1
TGCGCCAGCAGACGTGATGGTGGGGTGATGACTGAAGCTTTCTTT
CASRRDGGVMTEAFF
>.|TRBJ1-1|few|TRBV5-5
TGTGCCAGCAGCTTGTATGGGTCCACTGAAGCTTTCTTT
CASSLYGSTEAFF
>.|TRBJ2-3|many|TRBV19
TGTGCCAGTACCCCCCGGGAGAGGAGGTATACGCAGTATTTT
CASTPRERRYTQYF
>TRBD2|TRBJ2-3|.|TRBV6-1
TGTGCCAGCACGGAGCTAGCGGGGGGAGATACGCAGTATTTT
CASTELAGGDTQYF